These 2 T cell receptor beta chains originate from one sample sequenced in a study of blood T cell repertoires in COVID-19. Libraries were prepared by immunoSEQ multiplex PCR; TCRdb keeps only in-frame clonotypes and omits some of them. The repertoire consists of 200,000 to 250,000 clones, with approximately 77% occurring once and the leading ten covering approximately 3.8%. The sample comprised peripheral blood. These receptors were obtained from a woman over 75 with acute or convalescent COVID-19.

This clone was counted a single time. V is TRBV24-1 and J is TRBJ2-2, with a possible D match to TRBD1 (5 bases). Germline CDR1 reads KGHDR; CDR2 reads SFDVKD. Trimming cost V 3 bases and J 6 bases, with 10 bases left between them. The CDR3 runs 14 residues. CDR3 amino acids: CATSDPKGAGELFF. CDR3 coding DNA: TGTGCCACCAGTGATCCTAAAGGGGCCGGGGAGCTGTTTTTT.

The chain combines TRBV18 with TRBJ1-2; D may be TRBD1 (6 bases). Germline CDR1 and CDR2: KGHSH and LQKENI. The CDR3 loop spans 15 amino acids. The ends were cut back, 3 bases at V and 4 bases at J, with 15 bases in the middle. The CDR3 spells CASSPSRDTLYGYTF. The CDR3 DNA is TGTGCCAGCTCACCTTCACGGGACACCCTCTATGGCTACACCTTC.